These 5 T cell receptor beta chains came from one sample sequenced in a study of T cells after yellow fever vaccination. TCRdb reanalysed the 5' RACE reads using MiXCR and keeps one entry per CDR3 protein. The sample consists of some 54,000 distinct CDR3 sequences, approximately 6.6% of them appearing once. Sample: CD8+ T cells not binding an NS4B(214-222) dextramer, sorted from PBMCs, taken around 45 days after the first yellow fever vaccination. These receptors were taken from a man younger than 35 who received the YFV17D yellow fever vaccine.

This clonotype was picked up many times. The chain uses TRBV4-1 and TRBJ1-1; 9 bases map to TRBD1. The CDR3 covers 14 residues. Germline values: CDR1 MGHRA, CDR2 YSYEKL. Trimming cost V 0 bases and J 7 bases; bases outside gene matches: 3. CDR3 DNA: TGCGCCAGCAGCCAAGAGGGACAGGGCATTGAAGCTTTCTTT. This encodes CASSQEGQGIEAFF.

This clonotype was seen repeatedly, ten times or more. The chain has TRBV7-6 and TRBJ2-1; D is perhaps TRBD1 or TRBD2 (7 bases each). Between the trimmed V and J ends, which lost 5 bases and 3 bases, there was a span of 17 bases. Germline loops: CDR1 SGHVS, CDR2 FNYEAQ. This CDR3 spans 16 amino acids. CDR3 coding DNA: TGTGCCAGCAGCCCGAGCACAGGGGACTACTACAATGAGCAGTTCTTC. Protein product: CASSPSTGDYYNEQFF.

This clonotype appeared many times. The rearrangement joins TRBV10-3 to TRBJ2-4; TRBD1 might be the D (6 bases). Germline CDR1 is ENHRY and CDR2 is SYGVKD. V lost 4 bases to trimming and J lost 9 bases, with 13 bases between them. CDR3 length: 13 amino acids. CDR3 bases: TGTGCCATCAGTGCAACCAGGGGAGCCATTCAGTACTTC. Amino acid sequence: CAISATRGAIQYF.

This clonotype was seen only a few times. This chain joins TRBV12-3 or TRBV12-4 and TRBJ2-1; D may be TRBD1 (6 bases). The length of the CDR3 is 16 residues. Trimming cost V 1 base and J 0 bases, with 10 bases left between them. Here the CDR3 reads CASSLGTASSYNEQFF. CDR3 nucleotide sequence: TGTGCCAGCAGTTTAGGGACAGCCAGCTCCTACAATGAGCAGTTCTTC.

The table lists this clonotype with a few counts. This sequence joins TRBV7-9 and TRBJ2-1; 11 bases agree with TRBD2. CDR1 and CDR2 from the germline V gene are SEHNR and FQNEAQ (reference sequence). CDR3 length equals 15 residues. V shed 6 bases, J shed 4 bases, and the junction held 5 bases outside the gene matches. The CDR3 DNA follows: TGTGCCAGCAGAATAGCGGGGGGGGATTACAATGAGCAGTTCTTC. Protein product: CASRIAGGDYNEQFF.